This T cell receptor beta chain was observed in a study of cytomegalovirus exposure and HLA in healthy donors. The PCR had 60 Vbeta and 13 Jbeta primers. Original methodology: Unique TCR beta chains numbered around 80 million in a later analysis, with about 9.9 million shared. Measured with immunoSEQ multiplex PCR; TCRdb has only the in-frame clones, and not every one. From that table come the V and J calls and clone size; the DNA was used to work out D and trimming. The sample comprises some 190,000 clones, roughly 80% of which are singletons, and about 1.3% rests with the top ten. Study conclusions and caveats: The study put roughly 160 TCR beta chains on its list as cytomegalovirus-associated.

This clone was seen a handful of times. Its specificity is unknown. Germline CDR1 and CDR2: SGHTA and FQGNSA. The germline V and J ends were trimmed by 0 bases and 4 bases, with 15 bases remaining between them. The CDR3 covers 16 residues. This chain connects TRBV7-2 to TRBJ1-2; D possibly corresponds to TRBD1 (6 bases). Sequenced: PBMCs. The sequence derives from a girl aged 5-17 years in good health and CMV-seropositive. CDR3 in DNA: TGTGCCAGCAGCTTAGCCCCTAGACAGGCTTCCTATGGCTACACCTTC. Its protein is CASSLAPRQASYGYTF. Using reference TRBV7-2 and TRBJ1-2 for the parts outside the CDR3, the full variable domain is GAGVSQSPSNKVTEKGKDVELRCDPISGHTALYWYRQSLGQGLEFLIYFQGNSAPDKSGLPSDRFSAERTGGSVSTLTIQRTQQEDSAVYLCASSLAPRQASYGYTFGSGTRLTVV.